The next 4 T cell receptor beta chains were all read from a single sample in a study of T cells in localized non-small cell lung cancer. Generated by immunoSEQ multiplex PCR, the TCRdb table keeps only in-frame clones and is missing some. The table shows roughly 1,700 clones, with about 35% occurring only once. The sample here was normal lung tissue next to the tumor, taken before any cancer treatment. These receptors were obtained from a female donor of 60 years or more with stage II squamous cell lung carcinoma.

This chain connects TRBV18 to TRBJ1-2; D possibly corresponds to TRBD1 (5 bases). From germline, CDR1 is KGHSH and CDR2 LQKENI. The CDR3 length is 13 residues. V lost 5 bases and J 5 bases, leaving 12 bases between the germline ends. The CDR3 protein is CASSEQVEYGYTF. The CDR3, as DNA: TGTGCCAGCTCAGAACAGGTCGAATATGGCTACACCTTC.

By its share, this clone is medium-sized. A base remains ambiguous or unread, so its encoded residue is written X. J is TRBJ2-7 and V is TRBV11-3; D unclear. Between the trimmed V and J ends, which lost 5 bases and 3 bases, there was a span of 14 bases. This CDR3 has 14 amino acids. The germline V gene has CDR1 SGHNT and CDR2 YENEEA. The CDR3 region has the DNA TGTGCCAGCAGCCAGACCCTGGAYGGCTACGAGCAGTACTTC. Its protein is CASSQTLXGYEQYF. The complete CDR3 reads CASSQTLDGYEQYF.

This chain links TRBV1 with TRBJ2-2; the D call of TRBD2 is as the table states it, not checked on the DNA. TRBV1 is tagged as a pseudogene. The CDR3 totals 16 residues. The CDR3 nucleotides read TGCGCCAGCAGCCATCCTAGCGGGAGCGACACCGGGGAGCTGTTTTTT. Protein sequence: CASSHPSGSDTGELFF.

The J gene is TRBJ1-3, the V gene TRBV18; D remains ambiguous. Germline V gene lookup returns CDR1 KGHSH and CDR2 LQKENI. V shed 6 bases and J shed 0 bases, with 18 bases lying between them. The CDR3 totals 17 residues. The CDR3 sequence is CASSPSAQALSGNTIYF. In nucleotides, the CDR3 is TGTGCCAGCTCCCCTTCCGCCCAGGCCCTCTCTGGAAACACCATATATTTT.